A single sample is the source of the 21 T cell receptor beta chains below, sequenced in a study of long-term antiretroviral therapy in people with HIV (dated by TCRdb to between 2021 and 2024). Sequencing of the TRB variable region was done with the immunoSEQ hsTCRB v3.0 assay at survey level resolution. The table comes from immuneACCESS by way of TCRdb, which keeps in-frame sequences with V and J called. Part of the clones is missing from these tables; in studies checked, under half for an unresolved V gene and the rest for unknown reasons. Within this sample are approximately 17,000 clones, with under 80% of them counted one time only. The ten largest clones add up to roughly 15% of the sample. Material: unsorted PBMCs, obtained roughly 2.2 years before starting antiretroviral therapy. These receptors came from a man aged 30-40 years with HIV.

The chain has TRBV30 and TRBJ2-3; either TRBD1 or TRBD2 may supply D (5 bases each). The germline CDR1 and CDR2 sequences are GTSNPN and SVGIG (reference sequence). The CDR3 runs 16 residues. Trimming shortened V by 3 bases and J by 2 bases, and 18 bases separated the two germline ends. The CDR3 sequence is CAWRTGTVVATDTQYF. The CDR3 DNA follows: TGTGCCTGGAGGACCGGGACCGTAGTTGCCACAGATACGCAGTATTTT.

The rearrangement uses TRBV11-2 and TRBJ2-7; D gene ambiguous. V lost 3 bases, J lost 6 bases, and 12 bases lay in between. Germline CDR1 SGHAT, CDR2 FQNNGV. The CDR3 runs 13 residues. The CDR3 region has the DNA TGTGCCAGCAGCTTGGGTCTATCTGGCGAGCAGTACTTC. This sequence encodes CASSLGLSGEQYF. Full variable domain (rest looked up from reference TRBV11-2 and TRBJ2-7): EAGVAQSPRYKIIEKRQSVAFWCNPISGHATLYWYQQILGQGPKLLIQFQNNGVVDDSQLPKDRFSAERLKGVDSTLKIQPAKLEDSAVYLCASSLGLSGEQYFGPGTRLTVT.

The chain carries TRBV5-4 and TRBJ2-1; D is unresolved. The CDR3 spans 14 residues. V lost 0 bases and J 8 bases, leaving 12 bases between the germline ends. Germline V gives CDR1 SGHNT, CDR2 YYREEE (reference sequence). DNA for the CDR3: TGTGCCAGCAGCTTGGGTCCCGGCGAGGATGAGCAGTTCTTC. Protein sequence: CASSLGPGEDEQFF.

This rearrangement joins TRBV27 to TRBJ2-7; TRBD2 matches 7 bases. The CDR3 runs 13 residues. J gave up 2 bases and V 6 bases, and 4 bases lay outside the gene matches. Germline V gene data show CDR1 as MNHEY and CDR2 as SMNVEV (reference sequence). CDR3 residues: CASRGGSPYEQYF. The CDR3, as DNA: TGTGCCAGCAGGGGAGGGTCCCCCTACGAGCAGTACTTC.

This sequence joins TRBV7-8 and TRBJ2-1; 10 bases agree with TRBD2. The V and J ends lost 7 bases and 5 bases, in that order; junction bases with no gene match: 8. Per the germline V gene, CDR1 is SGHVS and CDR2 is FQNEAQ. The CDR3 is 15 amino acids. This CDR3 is CASNGASGSNNEQFF. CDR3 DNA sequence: TGTGCCAGCAATGGGGCTAGCGGGAGCAACAATGAGCAGTTCTTC.

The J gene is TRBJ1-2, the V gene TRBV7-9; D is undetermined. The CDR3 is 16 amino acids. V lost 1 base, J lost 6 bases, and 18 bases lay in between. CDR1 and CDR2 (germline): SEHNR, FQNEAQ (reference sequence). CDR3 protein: CASSLEASHAKNGYTF. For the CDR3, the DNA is TGTGCCAGCAGCTTAGAAGCCAGTCACGCTAAGAATGGCTACACCTTC.

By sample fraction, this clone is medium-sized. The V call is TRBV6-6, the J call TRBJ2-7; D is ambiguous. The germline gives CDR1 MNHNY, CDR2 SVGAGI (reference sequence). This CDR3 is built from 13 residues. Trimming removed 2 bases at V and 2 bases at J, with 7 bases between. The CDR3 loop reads CASSYHAAYEQYF. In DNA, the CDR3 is TGTGCCAGCAGTTACCATGCAGCCTACGAGCAGTACTTC.

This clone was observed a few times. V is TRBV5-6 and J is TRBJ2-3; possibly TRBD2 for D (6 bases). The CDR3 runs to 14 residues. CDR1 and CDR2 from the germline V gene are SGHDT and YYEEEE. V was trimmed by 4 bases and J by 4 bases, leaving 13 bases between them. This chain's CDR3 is CASSPGGGADTQYF. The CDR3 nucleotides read TGTGCCAGCAGCCCTGGAGGAGGGGCAGATACGCAGTATTTT.

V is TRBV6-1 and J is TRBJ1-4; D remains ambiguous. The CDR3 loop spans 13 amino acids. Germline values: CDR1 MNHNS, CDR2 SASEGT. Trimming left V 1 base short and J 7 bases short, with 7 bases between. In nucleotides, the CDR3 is TGTGCCAGCAGTGAAGTTTGGTCTGAAAAACTGTTTTTT. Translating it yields CASSEVWSEKLFF.

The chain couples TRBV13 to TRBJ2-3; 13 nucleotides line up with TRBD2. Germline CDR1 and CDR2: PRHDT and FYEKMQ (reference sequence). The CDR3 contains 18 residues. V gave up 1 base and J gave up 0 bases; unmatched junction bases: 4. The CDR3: CASSLAGLAGDSTDTQYF. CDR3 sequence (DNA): TGTGCCAGCAGCTTAGCAGGACTAGCGGGAGACAGCACAGATACGCAGTATTTT.

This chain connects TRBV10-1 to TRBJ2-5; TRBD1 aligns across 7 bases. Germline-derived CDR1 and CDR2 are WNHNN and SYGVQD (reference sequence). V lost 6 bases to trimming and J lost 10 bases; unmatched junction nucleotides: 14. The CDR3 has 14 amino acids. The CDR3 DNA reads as TGCGCCAGCAGCCCGGGACAGATGAAACTCTTCCAGTACTTC. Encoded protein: CASSPGQMKLFQYF.

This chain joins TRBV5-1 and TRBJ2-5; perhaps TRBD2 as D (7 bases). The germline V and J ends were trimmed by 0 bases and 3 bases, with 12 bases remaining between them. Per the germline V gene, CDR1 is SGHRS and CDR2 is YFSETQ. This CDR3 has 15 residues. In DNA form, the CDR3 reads TGCGCCAGCAGCTTGGGGCCGGGGGGCAAAGAGACCCAGTACTTC. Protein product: CASSLGPGGKETQYF. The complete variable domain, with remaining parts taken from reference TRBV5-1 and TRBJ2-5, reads KAGVTQTPRYLIKTRGQQVTLSCSPISGHRSVSWYQQTPGQGLQFLFEYFSETQRNKGNFPGRFSGRQFSNSRSEMNVSTLELGDSALYLCASSLGPGGKETQYFGPGTRLLVL.

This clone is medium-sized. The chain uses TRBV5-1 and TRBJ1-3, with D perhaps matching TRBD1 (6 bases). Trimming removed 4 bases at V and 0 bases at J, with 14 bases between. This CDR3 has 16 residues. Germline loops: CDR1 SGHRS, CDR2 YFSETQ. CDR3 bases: TGCGCCAGCAGCGTGGACAGTACGGACTCTGGAAACACCATATATTTT. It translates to CASSVDSTDSGNTIYF.

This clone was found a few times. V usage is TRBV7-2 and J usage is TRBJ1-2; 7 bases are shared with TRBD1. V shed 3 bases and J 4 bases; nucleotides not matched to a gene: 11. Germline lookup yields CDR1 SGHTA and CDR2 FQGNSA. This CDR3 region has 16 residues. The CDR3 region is CASSFLSQGMGYGYTF. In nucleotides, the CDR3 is TGTGCCAGCAGCTTCCTCTCACAGGGGATGGGCTATGGCTACACCTTC.

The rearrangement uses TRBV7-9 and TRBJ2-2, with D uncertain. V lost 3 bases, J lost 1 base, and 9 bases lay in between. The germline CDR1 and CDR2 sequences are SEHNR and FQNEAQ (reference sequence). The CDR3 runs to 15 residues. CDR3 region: CASSFGLLNTGELFF. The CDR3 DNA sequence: TGTGCCAGCAGCTTTGGGCTGCTGAACACCGGGGAGCTGTTTTTT.

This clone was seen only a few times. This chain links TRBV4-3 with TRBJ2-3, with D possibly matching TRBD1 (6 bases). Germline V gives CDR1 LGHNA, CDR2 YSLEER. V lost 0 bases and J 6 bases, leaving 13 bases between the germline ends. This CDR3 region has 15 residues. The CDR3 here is CASSQDGRGADTQYF. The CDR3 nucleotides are TGCGCCAGCAGCCAAGACGGCAGGGGAGCCGATACGCAGTATTTT.

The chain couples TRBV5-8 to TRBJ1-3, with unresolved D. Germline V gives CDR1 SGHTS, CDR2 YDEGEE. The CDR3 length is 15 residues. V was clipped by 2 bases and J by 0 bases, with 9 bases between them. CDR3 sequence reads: CASSFLGASGNTIYF. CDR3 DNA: TGTGCCAGCAGCTTCTTGGGAGCCTCTGGAAACACCATATATTTT.

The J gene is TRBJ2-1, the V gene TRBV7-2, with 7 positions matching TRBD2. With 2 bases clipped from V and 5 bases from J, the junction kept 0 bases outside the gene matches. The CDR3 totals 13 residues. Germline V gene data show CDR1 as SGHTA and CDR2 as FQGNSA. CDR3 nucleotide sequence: TGTGCCAGCAGCTTACTAGCGGACAATGAGCAGTTCTTC. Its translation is CASSLLADNEQFF.

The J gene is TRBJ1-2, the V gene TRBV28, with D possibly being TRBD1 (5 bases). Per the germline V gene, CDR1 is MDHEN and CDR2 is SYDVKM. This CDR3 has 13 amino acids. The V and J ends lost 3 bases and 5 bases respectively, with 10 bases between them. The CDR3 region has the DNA TGTGCCAGCAGTTTTCAGGGTGGGTATGGCTACACCTTC. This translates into CASSFQGGYGYTF.

CDR3 in DNA: TGTGCCAGCAGCCTCTGGACAGGCACCGGGGAGCTGTTTTTT. It encodes CASSLWTGTGELFF. The chain joins TRBV7-9 to TRBJ2-2; 7 bases fit TRBD1. This CDR3 spans 14 amino acids. The J segment lost 4 bases and the V segment lost 5 bases, leaving 4 bases of the junction unmatched. CDR1 is SEHNR and CDR2 is FQNEAQ in the germline V gene (reference sequence).

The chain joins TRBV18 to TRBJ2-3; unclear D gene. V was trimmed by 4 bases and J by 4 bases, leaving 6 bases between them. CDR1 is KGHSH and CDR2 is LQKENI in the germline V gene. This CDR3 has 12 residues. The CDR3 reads CASSHLPDTQYF. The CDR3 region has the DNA TGTGCCAGCTCACACCTCCCAGATACGCAGTATTTT.